The clone carrying this T cell receptor (beta chain) is medium-sized (0.01 to 0.1%) by share. TCRdb re-called the 5' RACE reads with MiXCR, one entry per CDR3 protein. The data contain 20,000 to 25,000 distinct CDR3 sequences, approximately 5% of them singletons. The data were taken from a study of early T cells in non-severe SARS-CoV-2 infection. From germline, CDR1 is SGHRS and CDR2 YFSETQ. CDR3 length equals 15 residues. The germline V and J ends were trimmed by 0 bases and 4 bases, with 13 bases remaining between them. This chain joins TRBV5-1 and TRBJ1-1; D uncertain. The sequence was obtained from an adult who was a healthcare worker with PCR-confirmed SARS-CoV-2 infection or an uninfected control (not recorded which). Sequenced input: whole blood. CDR3 sequence: CASSLDLDKATEAFF. The DNA for the CDR3 is TGCGCCAGCAGCTTGGATTTAGACAAGGCCACTGAAGCTTTCTTT.